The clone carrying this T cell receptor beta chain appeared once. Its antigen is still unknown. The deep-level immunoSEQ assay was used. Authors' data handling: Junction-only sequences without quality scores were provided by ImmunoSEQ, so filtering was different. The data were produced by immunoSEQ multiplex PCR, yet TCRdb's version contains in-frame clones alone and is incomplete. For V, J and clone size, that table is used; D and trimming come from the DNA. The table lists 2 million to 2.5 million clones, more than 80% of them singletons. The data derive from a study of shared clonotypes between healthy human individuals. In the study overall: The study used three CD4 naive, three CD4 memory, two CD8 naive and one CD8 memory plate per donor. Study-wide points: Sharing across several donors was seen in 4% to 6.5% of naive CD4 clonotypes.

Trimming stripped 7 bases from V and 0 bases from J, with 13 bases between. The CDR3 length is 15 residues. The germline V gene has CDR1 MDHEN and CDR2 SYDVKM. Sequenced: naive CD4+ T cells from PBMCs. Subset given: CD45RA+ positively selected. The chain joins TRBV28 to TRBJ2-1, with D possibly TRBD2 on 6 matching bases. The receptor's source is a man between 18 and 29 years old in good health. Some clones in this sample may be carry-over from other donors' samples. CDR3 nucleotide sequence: TGTGCCAGCAATTATCGGGGGAGCTCCTACAATGAGCAGTTCTTC. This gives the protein CASNYRGSSYNEQFF.